These 19 T cell receptor beta chains share one sample of origin, sequenced in a study of blood T cell repertoires in COVID-19. Sequenced by immunoSEQ multiplex PCR; TCRdb stores in-frame clones only, minus some. The data contain around 38,000 clones, 89% of them seen just once; the ten biggest clones take up more than 5%. The sample comprised peripheral blood. These receptors came from a human donor in a cohort sampled during active COVID-19.

This rearrangement joins TRBV19 to TRBJ2-7, with TRBD1 as a possible D gene (5 bases). The V end was cut by 2 bases, the J end by 2 bases, with 7 bases between. CDR1 and CDR2 (germline): LNHDA, SQIVND (reference sequence). The CDR3 is 13 amino acids. The CDR3 sequence: CASSIQGPYEQYF. CDR3 sequence (DNA): TGTGCCAGTAGTATACAGGGTCCCTACGAGCAGTACTTC.

In its sample, this clone was seen once. The gene calls are TRBV12-3 or TRBV12-4 and TRBJ2-5; D may be TRBD1 (5 bases). The CDR3 spans 13 residues. V was pared by 3 bases and J by 4 bases, with 9 bases between. CDR3 region: CASSFRQGETQYF. Here the CDR3 DNA reads TGTGCCAGCAGTTTTCGGCAGGGAGAGACCCAGTACTTC.

The V call is TRBV4-3, the J call TRBJ2-2, with 9 bases fitting TRBD2. V lost 4 bases to trimming and J lost 7 bases; unmatched junction nucleotides: 10. The CDR3 length is 16 residues. Germline V gives CDR1 LGHNA, CDR2 YSLEER. DNA for the CDR3: TGCGCCAGCAGCCTAATCGCGGGGGGGCGAATCGGGGAGCTGTTTTTT. Amino acids: CASSLIAGGRIGELFF.

This clone was seen once. V usage is TRBV4-1 and J usage is TRBJ1-2, with D hard to call. CDR1 MGHRA and CDR2 YSYEKL come from the germline V gene. The ends were cut back, 5 bases at V and 3 bases at J, with 10 bases in the middle. The CDR3 covers 13 residues. The DNA for the CDR3 is TGCGCCAGCAGCAAACGGGGAGACTATGGCTACACCTTC. It codes for CASSKRGDYGYTF.

The sample holds a few counts of this clone. CDR3 in amino acids: CASSPWGQASDIQYF. The CDR3 nucleotides read TGTGCCAGCAGCCCCTGGGGACAGGCCTCGGACATTCAGTACTTC. The rearrangement uses TRBV6-5 and TRBJ2-4, with TRBD1 matching 8 bases. The length of the CDR3 is 15 residues. After removal of 6 bases from V and 8 bases from J, the junction contained 12 bases not matched to a gene. The germline CDR1 and CDR2 sequences are MNHEY and SVGAGI.

This chain links TRBV19 with TRBJ2-1, with TRBD1 matching over 8 bases. The CDR3 is 16 residues long. CDR1 and CDR2 from the germline V gene are LNHDA and SQIVND (reference sequence). The V gene end was trimmed by 3 bases and the J gene end by 6 bases; junction bases not matched to a gene: 10. The CDR3 sequence is CASSIRPRGRGNEQFF. CDR3 sequence (DNA): TGTGCCAGTAGTATTCGTCCCAGGGGGCGCGGCAATGAGCAGTTCTTC.

This rearrangement joins TRBV19 to TRBJ1-5, with 8 nucleotides matching TRBD1. The ends lost 0 bases at V and 0 bases at J; junction bases unmatched: 7. The germline gives CDR1 LNHDA, CDR2 SQIVND (reference sequence). CDR3 length equals 18 residues. The CDR3 loop is CASSIDERQGHSNQPQHF. The CDR3 DNA sequence: TGTGCCAGTAGTATAGATGAGAGACAGGGGCATAGCAATCAGCCCCAGCATTTT.

The rearrangement joins TRBV5-8 to TRBJ2-5; 7 positions agree with TRBD1. Germline V CDR1 and CDR2: SGHTS, YDEGEE. There are 14 residues in the CDR3. Trimming removed 4 bases from V and 5 bases from J; junction bases left unmatched: 8. The CDR3 DNA reads as TGTGCCAGCAGCCGAATGACAGGGCCCGAGACCCAGTACTTC. Translating it yields CASSRMTGPETQYF.

The chain recombines TRBV4-1 with TRBJ2-5; TRBD2 might be the D (5 bases). This CDR3 is 16 amino acids long. In germline, CDR1 is MGHRA, CDR2 YSYEKL. V lost 1 base and J 4 bases, leaving 16 bases between the germline ends. CDR3 protein: CASSQAGNAPGETQYF. The CDR3 region has the DNA TGCGCCAGCAGCCAAGCGGGGAATGCTCCGGGAGAGACCCAGTACTTC.

The chain couples TRBV5-1 to TRBJ2-2, with TRBD2 as a possible D gene (6 bases). V was shortened by 7 bases and J by 6 bases, with 10 bases between the two germline ends. Germline loops: CDR1 SGHRS, CDR2 YFSETQ. The CDR3 sequence is 12 residues long. The CDR3 DNA reads TGCGCCAGCCTCGGGAGAGCCGGGGAGCTGTTTTTT. It encodes CASLGRAGELFF.

The rearrangement joins TRBV15 to TRBJ1-2; possibly TRBD1 for D (5 bases). With 0 bases removed from V and 4 bases from J, the gap between germline ends came to 9 bases. Germline V gene lookup returns CDR1 LNHNV and CDR2 YYDKDF (reference sequence). This CDR3 region has 14 residues. DNA for the CDR3: TGTGCCACCAGCAGAGATCAGGGTCGCTATGGCTACACCTTC. It yields the protein CATSRDQGRYGYTF. Full variable domain (remainder filled in from reference TRBV15 and TRBJ1-2): DAMVIQNPRYQVTQFGKPVTLSCSQTLNHNVMYWYQQKSSQAPKLLFHYYDKDFNNEADTPDNFQSRRPNTSFCFLDIRSPGLGDTAMYLCATSRDQGRYGYTFGSGTRLTVV.

V is TRBV7-9 and J is TRBJ2-7; 9 bases map to TRBD1. This CDR3 is built from 15 residues. Germline V CDR1 and CDR2: SEHNR, FQNEAQ (reference sequence). After removal of 4 bases from V and 1 base from J, the junction contained 5 bases not matched to a gene. DNA of the CDR3: TGTGCCAGCAGCTCCGTGGGACAGGGTTCCTACGAGCAGTACTTC. It translates to CASSSVGQGSYEQYF.

The CDR3 protein is CASSSGSFQPQHF. The CDR3 DNA sequence: TGTGCCAGCAGCTCCGGGAGCTTCCAGCCCCAGCATTTT. The chain recombines TRBV5-6 with TRBJ1-5; no reliable D call. V was trimmed by 3 bases and J by 7 bases, leaving 11 bases between them. Germline V gene data show CDR1 as SGHDT and CDR2 as YYEEEE. This CDR3 comprises 13 residues.

J is TRBJ2-2 and V is TRBV6-2 or TRBV6-3; 12 nucleotides match TRBD1. This CDR3 has 16 amino acids. The V segment lost 2 bases and the J segment 7 bases; nucleotides outside the gene matches: 5. The germline CDR1 and CDR2 sequences are MNHEY and SVGEGT. The DNA for the CDR3 is TGTGCCAGCAGTTACGCGGGACAGGGGGCGCGCGGGGAGCTGTTTTTT. Protein: CASSYAGQGARGELFF.

The chain employs TRBV6-5 and TRBJ2-5, with 7 bases fitting TRBD1. This CDR3 is built from 15 residues. Germline V gene lookup returns CDR1 MNHEY and CDR2 SVGAGI. V lost 0 bases, J lost 5 bases, and 6 bases stayed unmatched. In nucleotides, the CDR3 is TGTGCCAGCAGTTACTCGGGACAGAAAATGGAGACCCAGTACTTC. Translating it yields CASSYSGQKMETQYF.

This clone was seen only once. V is TRBV21-1 and J is TRBJ2-6; the D call TRBD1 from the table was never checked on the DNA. TRBV21-1 is a pseudogene. The length of the CDR3 is 18 residues. This chain's CDR3 is CASSWETTGTSGANVLTF. The CDR3 nucleotides are TGTGCCAGCAGTTGGGAGACGACAGGGACCTCTGGGGCCAACGTCCTGACTTTC.

The chain joins TRBV28 to TRBJ1-2; D is possibly TRBD1 (5 bases). The CDR3 is 13 residues long. V lost 5 bases and J lost 6, with 13 bases in between. The germline V gene encodes CDR1 MDHEN and CDR2 SYDVKM. The chain's CDR3 is CASSRRARDGYTF. The CDR3 nucleotides are TGTGCCAGCAGTCGCAGGGCACGGGATGGCTACACCTTC.

The gene calls are TRBV12-3 or TRBV12-4 and TRBJ1-2; 10 bases fit TRBD1. The V gene end was trimmed by 5 bases and the J gene end by 6 bases; junction bases not matched to a gene: 3. The CDR3 extends over 13 amino acids. CDR3 loop: CASSLGQGDGYTF. For the CDR3, the DNA is TGTGCCAGCAGTCTAGGACAGGGGGATGGCTACACCTTC.

This clone showed up just once. The V gene is TRBV2, the J gene TRBJ1-1, with D possibly being TRBD1 (5 bases). There are 11 residues in the CDR3. V was clipped by 3 bases and J by 6 bases, with 5 bases between them. Germline CDR1 is SNHLY and CDR2 is FYNNEI. CDR3 amino acids: CASSDRAEAFF. The CDR3 DNA reads as TGTGCCAGCAGTGACAGGGCTGAAGCTTTCTTT.